A selection of T cell receptor beta chains follows, all from one sample in a study of blood T cell repertoires in COVID-19. The data were produced by immunoSEQ multiplex PCR, yet TCRdb's version contains in-frame clones alone and is incomplete. The sample yields some 73,000 clones, around 67% seen once. Sample: peripheral blood. The receptors here all came from a man in his 60s with acute or convalescent COVID-19. The CDR3 runs from the conserved cysteine through the conserved F or W. D genes are given only for firm matches. A row's size may be missing; if present it is once, few, many or a size class.

v_gene: TRBV5-1
d_gene: -
abundance: -
j_gene: TRBJ2-1
CDR3nt: TGCGCCAGCAGCTTGGAAGCCCGCTACAATGAGCAGTTCTTC
CDR3aa: CASSLEARYNEQFF

v_gene: TRBV24-1
d_gene: -
abundance: -
j_gene: TRBJ1-2
CDR3nt: TGTGCCACCAGTGATTCTAACAGGGCCGACGGCTACACCTTC
CDR3aa: CATSDSNRADGYTF

v_gene: TRBV6-4
d_gene: TRBD2
abundance: -
j_gene: TRBJ2-1
CDR3nt: TGTGCCAGCAGTGTAGCGGGGGGGGACAATGAGCAGTTCTTC
CDR3aa: CASSVAGGDNEQFF

v_gene: TRBV7-9
d_gene: TRBD1
abundance: -
j_gene: TRBJ2-5
CDR3nt: TGTGCCAGCAGCGACGACAGGGTTGAGACCCAGTACTTC
CDR3aa: CASSDDRVETQYF

v_gene: TRBV5-1
d_gene: -
abundance: -
j_gene: TRBJ2-5
CDR3nt: TGCGCCAGCAGCTTGCAAGGAAGGGACCTGGGGGCTGGTACCCAGTACTTC
CDR3aa: CASSLQGRDLGAGTQYF

v_gene: TRBV9
d_gene: TRBD2
abundance: -
j_gene: TRBJ2-3
CDR3nt: TGTGCCAGCAGCGTAGATGTCGGGAGGGGAACAGATACGCAGTATTTT
CDR3aa: CASSVDVGRGTDTQYF

v_gene: TRBV4-1
d_gene: -
abundance: -
j_gene: TRBJ1-5
CDR3nt: TGCGCCAGCAGCCAAGAGGGGGCGAGCAATCAGCCCCAGCATTTT
CDR3aa: CASSQEGASNQPQHF

v_gene: TRBV19
d_gene: -
abundance: -
j_gene: TRBJ2-2
CDR3nt: TGTGCCAGTTCTAGCGACACCGGGGAGCTGTTTTTT
CDR3aa: CASSSDTGELFF

v_gene: TRBV10-3
d_gene: TRBD2
abundance: -
j_gene: TRBJ2-5
CDR3nt: TGTGCCATCAGTGAGTCCCTAGCGGGGGCGGAGACCCAGTACTTC
CDR3aa: CAISESLAGAETQYF

v_gene: TRBV12-3/TRBV12-4
d_gene: -
abundance: few
j_gene: TRBJ2-5
CDR3nt: TGTGCCAGCAGGGCCCAGGAGACCCAGTACTTC
CDR3aa: CASRAQETQYF

v_gene: TRBV14
d_gene: -
abundance: -
j_gene: TRBJ1-1
CDR3nt: TGTGCCAGCAGCCAAGATCTCACAGGAACGGGTGTGGGAGCTTTCTTT
CDR3aa: CASSQDLTGTGVGAFF

v_gene: TRBV14
d_gene: -
abundance: -
j_gene: TRBJ2-5
CDR3nt: TGTGCCAGCAGCCAAGACCGGGTCCTACCAAGACCGACCCAGTACTTC
CDR3aa: CASSQDRVLPRPTQYF

v_gene: TRBV3-1/TRBV3-2
d_gene: -
abundance: -
j_gene: TRBJ1-2
CDR3nt: TGTGCCAGCAGCCAAGAGGCCGGCTACACCTTC
CDR3aa: CASSQEAGYTF

v_gene: TRBV4-1
d_gene: -
abundance: -
j_gene: TRBJ1-5
CDR3nt: TGCGCCAGCAGCCAAGAATTCAGGGTGCATCAGCCCCAGCATTTT
CDR3aa: CASSQEFRVHQPQHF

v_gene: TRBV23-1
d_gene: -
abundance: -
j_gene: TRBJ2-7
CDR3nt: TGCGCCAGCAGTCAAGGGGGGGGGCCCTACGAGCAGTACTTC
CDR3aa: CASSQGGGPYEQYF

v_gene: TRBV15
d_gene: -
abundance: -
j_gene: TRBJ1-5
CDR3nt: TGTGCCACCAGCTCCGCGGGTCAGGGGAGAGATCAGCCCCAGCATTTT
CDR3aa: CATSSAGQGRDQPQHF

v_gene: TRBV6-6
d_gene: -
abundance: -
j_gene: TRBJ2-3
CDR3nt: TGTGCCAGCAGTTACCAAGCGGGCACAGATACGCAGTATTTT
CDR3aa: CASSYQAGTDTQYF

v_gene: TRBV9
d_gene: -
abundance: -
j_gene: TRBJ2-2
CDR3nt: TGTGCCAGCAGCGTAGAACAGCTAACCGGGGAGCTGTTTTTT
CDR3aa: CASSVEQLTGELFF

v_gene: TRBV28
d_gene: TRBD1
abundance: -
j_gene: TRBJ2-7
CDR3nt: TGTGCCAGCCGATCTCTGGACAGGTTCTCCTACGAGCAGTACTTC
CDR3aa: CASRSLDRFSYEQYF